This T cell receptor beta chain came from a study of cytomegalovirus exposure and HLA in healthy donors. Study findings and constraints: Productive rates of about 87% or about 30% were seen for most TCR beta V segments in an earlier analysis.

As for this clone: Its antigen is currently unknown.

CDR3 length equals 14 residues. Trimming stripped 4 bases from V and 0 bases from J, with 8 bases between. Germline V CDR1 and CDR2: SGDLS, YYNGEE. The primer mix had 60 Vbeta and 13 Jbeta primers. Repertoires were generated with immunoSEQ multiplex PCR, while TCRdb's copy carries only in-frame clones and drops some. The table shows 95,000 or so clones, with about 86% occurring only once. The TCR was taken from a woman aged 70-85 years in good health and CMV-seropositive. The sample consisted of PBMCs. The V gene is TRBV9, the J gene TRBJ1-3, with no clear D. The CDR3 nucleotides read TGTGCCAGCAGCACCCAGGACTCTGGAAACACCATATATTTT. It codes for CASSTQDSGNTIYF.